The 5 T cell receptor beta chains in this list originate from one sample, sequenced in a study of T-cell reconstitution after alpha-beta-depleted transplantation in children. Preparation of the TCRbeta library was carried out with unique molecular identifiers. TCRdb reprocessed the PCR reads with MiXCR, giving one entry per CDR3 protein. The sample yields about 200,000 distinct CDR3 sequences, 5.5% to 7% seen once. Specimen: PBMCs, collected before TCRalphabeta/CD19-depleted stem cell transplant. Every receptor here comes from a boy aged 2-9 years with acute lymphoblastic leukemia, due to receive a stem cell transplant.

This clonotype was seen at least ten times. The chain combines TRBV28 with TRBJ1-5, with a weak D call TRBD1 (6 bases). The CDR3 loop spans 14 amino acids. Trimming took 5 bases from V and 6 from J, leaving 14 bases between them. Germline CDR1 reads MDHEN; CDR2 reads SYDVKM. The CDR3: CASSPPGGPQPQHF. The DNA for the CDR3 is TGTGCCAGCAGTCCCCCCGGGGGCCCTCAGCCCCAGCATTTT.

This clonotype has ten or more counts. The chain carries TRBV28 and TRBJ2-5; TRBD2 matches at 10 bases. CDR3 length: 15 residues. CDR1 and CDR2 from the germline V gene are MDHEN and SYDVKM. J was trimmed by 5 bases and V by 5 bases; bases with no gene match: 8. In DNA, the CDR3 is TGTGCCAGCAGTATCTCTAGCGGGGGACAGGAGACCCAGTACTTC. As protein: CASSISSGGQETQYF.

This clonotype occurred a few times. V and J are TRBV7-2 and TRBJ1-2, with no clear D. V dropped 0 bases and J dropped 6 bases, with 11 bases sitting between them. The CDR3 spans 14 residues. Germline V CDR1 and CDR2: SGHTA, FQGNSA. The CDR3 is CASSLAGIGDGYTF. The CDR3 DNA reads TGTGCCAGCAGCTTAGCGGGGATTGGCGATGGCTACACCTTC.

This clonotype was observed a handful of times. The chain recombines TRBV4-2 with TRBJ2-2; D gene ambiguous. CDR1 is LGHNA and CDR2 is YNFKEQ in the germline V gene. This CDR3 is 17 amino acids long. Trimming took 1 base from V and 1 from J, leaving 13 bases between them. This CDR3 reads CASSQGPVNQNTGELFF. In DNA, the CDR3 is TGTGCCAGCAGCCAAGGGCCAGTAAATCAGAACACCGGGGAGCTGTTTTTT.

The chain carries TRBV15 and TRBJ2-1; TRBD2 matches 9 bases. Germline values: CDR1 LNHNV, CDR2 YYDKDF (reference sequence). After removal of 0 bases from V and 7 bases from J, the junction contained 10 bases not matched to a gene. CDR3 length: 17 residues. The CDR3 DNA follows: TGTGCCACCAGCAGAGATTTAGGGGCGGGGGGGAGTAATGAGCAGTTCTTC. Translating it yields CATSRDLGAGGSNEQFF.